These T cell receptor beta chains were read from a single sample in a study of cytomegalovirus exposure and HLA in healthy donors. Sequencing was performed with immunoSEQ multiplex PCR; in TCRdb, only in-frame clones are kept and a portion is missing. Counted here are 150,000 to 200,000 clones, 81% occurring once; the ten biggest clones make up approximately 4.4%. The sample consisted of PBMCs. The receptors originated from a woman between 18 and 29 years old in good health and CMV-seropositive. Both conserved end residues are part of each CDR3. The D gene is left open where the match is weak. Where a row states a size, it is once, few, many or the class of an expanded clone; other rows omit it.

CDR3nt: TGCGCCAGCAGCTTGGAGCTAGCGGGGGGGTTTTACAATGAGCAGTTCTTC
CDR3aa: CASSLELAGGFYNEQFF
j_gene: TRBJ2-1
v_gene: TRBV5-1
d_gene: TRBD2
abundance: .

CDR3nt: TGTGCCAGCAGTGCTGACAGGGGCCCTTACGAGCAGTACTTC
CDR3aa: CASSADRGPYEQYF
j_gene: TRBJ2-7
v_gene: TRBV27
d_gene: TRBD1
abundance: .

CDR3nt: TGTGCCAGTAGCCCTATGACAGGGGGCTTAGGGGAGCTGTTTTTT
CDR3aa: CASSPMTGGLGELFF
j_gene: TRBJ2-2
v_gene: TRBV19
d_gene: TRBD1
abundance: .

CDR3nt: TGCGCCAGCAGCTCCCAGATCGGGGGAACCTCCTACGAGCAGTACTTC
CDR3aa: CASSSQIGGTSYEQYF
j_gene: TRBJ2-7
v_gene: TRBV5-1
d_gene: .
abundance: .

CDR3nt: TGTGCCAGCAGCTCGGGACTAGCGGGGGGGCGATCCACGCAGTATTTT
CDR3aa: CASSSGLAGGRSTQYF
j_gene: TRBJ2-3
v_gene: TRBV27
d_gene: TRBD2
abundance: .

CDR3nt: TGTGCCAGCAGTGAAACAGGGGGCGCCTCTGGAAACACCATATATTTT
CDR3aa: CASSETGGASGNTIYF
j_gene: TRBJ1-3
v_gene: TRBV6-1
d_gene: TRBD1
abundance: once

CDR3nt: TGTGCCAGTAGTAGAAACCGGGACAGGGGACTCGGTGGCTACACCTTC
CDR3aa: CASSRNRDRGLGGYTF
j_gene: TRBJ1-2
v_gene: TRBV19
d_gene: TRBD1
abundance: .

CDR3nt: TGTGCCAGCAGCTTATGGGGTCGAGGGATGGGCACCGGGGAGCTGTTTTTT
CDR3aa: CASSLWGRGMGTGELFF
j_gene: TRBJ2-2
v_gene: TRBV7-9
d_gene: .
abundance: .

CDR3nt: TGTGCCAGCAGCCCGAGAGGGTCTACTGAAGCTTTCTTT
CDR3aa: CASSPRGSTEAFF
j_gene: TRBJ1-1
v_gene: TRBV5-5
d_gene: .
abundance: .

CDR3nt: TGTGCCAGCAGGATCCTAGCGGGGGGCACAGATACGCAGTATTTT
CDR3aa: CASRILAGGTDTQYF
j_gene: TRBJ2-3
v_gene: TRBV6-1
d_gene: TRBD2
abundance: few

CDR3nt: TGCAGTGCGCACAGGGACTACGAGCAGTACTTC
CDR3aa: CSAHRDYEQYF
j_gene: TRBJ2-7
v_gene: TRBV20-1
d_gene: .
abundance: .

CDR3nt: TGTGCCAGCAGCCCCCACGGCGACAGGGTCGGTGGCTATGGCTACACCTTC
CDR3aa: CASSPHGDRVGGYGYTF
j_gene: TRBJ1-2
v_gene: TRBV9
d_gene: TRBD1
abundance: .

CDR3nt: TGTGCCAGCAGCTACCAGGGCCGGACAGGGATCGGCTATGGCTACACCTTC
CDR3aa: CASSYQGRTGIGYGYTF
j_gene: TRBJ1-2
v_gene: TRBV5-6
d_gene: TRBD1
abundance: .

CDR3nt: TGTGCCAGTAGTATTATGTCAGGGGACTATGGCTACACCTTC
CDR3aa: CASSIMSGDYGYTF
j_gene: TRBJ1-2
v_gene: TRBV19
d_gene: .
abundance: .

CDR3nt: TGTGCCTGGAGTGTGATCAGCTATGGCTACACCTTC
CDR3aa: CAWSVISYGYTF
j_gene: TRBJ1-2
v_gene: TRBV30
d_gene: .
abundance: .

CDR3nt: TGTGCCAGCAGAGGTGGGACAGGGGCTGAAAAACTGTTTTTT
CDR3aa: CASRGGTGAEKLFF
j_gene: TRBJ1-4
v_gene: TRBV21-1
d_gene: .
abundance: .

CDR3nt: TGTGCCAGCAGCTTAGGGTCCGGGATCGGTAATTCACCCCTCCACTTT
CDR3aa: CASSLGSGIGNSPLHF
j_gene: TRBJ1-6
v_gene: TRBV7-9
d_gene: .
abundance: .

CDR3nt: TGTGCCAGCAGCCAAGATTGGGACAGCCAGCGATCCTACGAGCAGTACTTC
CDR3aa: CASSQDWDSQRSYEQYF
j_gene: TRBJ2-7
v_gene: TRBV14
d_gene: TRBD1
abundance: .

CDR3nt: TGCGCCAGCAGCTTGGGGCTAGCGGGGGGGAACAATGAGCAGTTCTTC
CDR3aa: CASSLGLAGGNNEQFF
j_gene: TRBJ2-1
v_gene: TRBV5-1
d_gene: TRBD2
abundance: .

CDR3nt: TGTGCCAGCAGTGACCACCGGGACAACACAGATACGCAGTATTTT
CDR3aa: CASSDHRDNTDTQYF
j_gene: TRBJ2-3
v_gene: TRBV6-4
d_gene: .
abundance: once

CDR3nt: TGTGCCAGCAGTCCCGGGACAGGGTCCACTGAAGCTTTCTTT
CDR3aa: CASSPGTGSTEAFF
j_gene: TRBJ1-1
v_gene: TRBV6-5
d_gene: TRBD1
abundance: few

CDR3nt: TGTGCCAGCAGCTTGCGGGGGGTCACTAATGAAAAACTGTTTTTT
CDR3aa: CASSLRGVTNEKLFF
j_gene: TRBJ1-4
v_gene: TRBV5-4
d_gene: .
abundance: .

CDR3nt: TGCGCCAGCAGCTTGGGCCTAGCGACCTACGAGCAGTACTTC
CDR3aa: CASSLGLATYEQYF
j_gene: TRBJ2-7
v_gene: TRBV5-1
d_gene: .
abundance: .

CDR3nt: TGTGCCACCAGCAGAGATCAGGGACTGAACTACGAGCAGTACTTC
CDR3aa: CATSRDQGLNYEQYF
j_gene: TRBJ2-7
v_gene: TRBV15
d_gene: .
abundance: .

CDR3nt: TGTGCCAGCAGCTTAGGTTCAGGGAGGACTGAAGCTTTCTTT
CDR3aa: CASSLGSGRTEAFF
j_gene: TRBJ1-1
v_gene: TRBV11-3
d_gene: .
abundance: once

CDR3nt: TGTGCCAGCAGCGCCCTTTTGTCGGGGTACAATGAGCAGTTCTTC
CDR3aa: CASSALLSGYNEQFF
j_gene: TRBJ2-1
v_gene: TRBV5-6
d_gene: .
abundance: .

CDR3nt: TGTGCCAGCAGCGCGTACCGGGACAGGGGCGTTGGCGAGCAGTACTTC
CDR3aa: CASSAYRDRGVGEQYF
j_gene: TRBJ2-7
v_gene: TRBV14
d_gene: TRBD1
abundance: .

CDR3nt: TGTGCCAGCAGTTTGCTAGCGGGCAATGAGCAGTTCTTC
CDR3aa: CASSLLAGNEQFF
j_gene: TRBJ2-1
v_gene: TRBV27
d_gene: TRBD2
abundance: once

CDR3nt: TGTGCCATCAAGAGGGGGCCCCCAGATACGCAGTATTTT
CDR3aa: CAIKRGPPDTQYF
j_gene: TRBJ2-3
v_gene: TRBV2
d_gene: TRBD1
abundance: once

CDR3nt: TGTGCCAGCTCACCCCCGGGACAGGGGTACTACGAGCAGTACTTC
CDR3aa: CASSPPGQGYYEQYF
j_gene: TRBJ2-7
v_gene: TRBV18
d_gene: TRBD1
abundance: .